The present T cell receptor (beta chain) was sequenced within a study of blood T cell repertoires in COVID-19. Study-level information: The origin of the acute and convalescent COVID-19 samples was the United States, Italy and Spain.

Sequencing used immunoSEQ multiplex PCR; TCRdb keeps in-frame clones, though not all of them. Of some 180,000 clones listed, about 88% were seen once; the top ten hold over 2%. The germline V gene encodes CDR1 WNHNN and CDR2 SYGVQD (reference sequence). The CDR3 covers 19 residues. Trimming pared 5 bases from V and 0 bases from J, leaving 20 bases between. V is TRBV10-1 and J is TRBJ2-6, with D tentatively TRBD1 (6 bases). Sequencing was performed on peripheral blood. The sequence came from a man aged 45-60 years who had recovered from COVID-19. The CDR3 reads CASSPNRDKATSGANVLTF. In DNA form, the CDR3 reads TGCGCCAGCAGTCCCAACCGGGACAAGGCTACCTCTGGGGCCAACGTCCTGACTTTC.